These T cell receptor beta chains were read from a single sample in a study of cytomegalovirus exposure and HLA in healthy donors. Profiling relied on immunoSEQ multiplex PCR, and the TCRdb table lists in-frame clones only, not all of them. The data contain roughly 150,000 clones, 89% of them seen just once; the ten biggest clones take up just over 4%. Sequencing used PBMCs. Receptors originate from a man aged 18 to 29 in good health and CMV-seropositive. Both conserved end residues are part of each CDR3. A D gene is named only where the DNA matches it firmly. Clone size appears in some rows only: once, few, many, or a class for an expanded clone.

-	TRBV5-8	TRBD2	TRBJ2-1	CASSLLAGVIPWQFF	TGTGCCAGCAGCCTGTTAGCGGGAGTTATCCCGTGGCAGTTCTTC
-	TRBV4-1	TRBD2	TRBJ2-1	CASSQDTSGSSYNEQFF	TGCGCCAGCAGCCAAGATACAAGCGGGAGCTCCTACAATGAGCAGTTCTTC
-	TRBV28	-	TRBJ2-1	CASKRRDFKGHNEQFF	TGTGCCAGCAAAAGGCGGGACTTTAAGGGGCACAATGAGCAGTTCTTC
-	TRBV18	TRBD2	TRBJ2-7	CASSRSLAEAYEQYF	TGTGCCAGCTCCCGCTCCCTAGCGGAGGCCTACGAGCAGTACTTC
-	TRBV19	-	TRBJ1-5	CASNYPSSNQPQHF	TGTGCCAGTAATTACCCTAGTAGCAATCAGCCCCAGCATTTT
-	TRBV27	TRBD2	TRBJ2-1	CASSFIAGGGSYNEQFF	TGTGCCAGCAGTTTTATAGCGGGAGGTGGTTCCTACAATGAGCAGTTCTTC
-	TRBV2	TRBD2	TRBJ2-1	CASRRLAGHYNEQFF	TGTGCCAGCCGCCGACTAGCGGGACACTACAATGAGCAGTTCTTC
-	TRBV6-6	-	TRBJ1-2	CASKDNSDGYTF	TGTGCCAGCAAGGACAACTCTGATGGCTACACCTTC
-	TRBV5-1	TRBD2	TRBJ2-5	CASGGVAGQETQYF	TGCGCCAGCGGGGGGGTAGCGGGACAAGAGACCCAGTACTTC
-	TRBV6-1	-	TRBJ1-2	CASSSTEGYYGYTF	TGTGCCAGCAGTTCAACGGAGGGTTACTATGGCTACACCTTC
once	TRBV5-4	-	TRBJ2-3	CASSPPSTDTQYF	TGTGCCAGCAGCCCCCCTAGCACAGATACGCAGTATTTT
-	TRBV5-1	-	TRBJ1-3	CASSLGGRGNTIYF	TGCGCCAGCAGCTTGGGTGGCAGGGGAAACACCATATATTTT
-	TRBV5-6	-	TRBJ2-3	CASSLVGWGNYREDTQYF	TGTGCCAGCAGCTTGGTGGGGTGGGGTAATTACAGGGAAGATACGCAGTATTTT
-	TRBV5-1	-	TRBJ1-2	CASSLTGPGGYTF	TGCGCCAGCAGCTTGACAGGCCCTGGGGGCTACACCTTC
-	TRBV7-9	-	TRBJ2-5	CASSREETQYF	TGTGCCAGCAGCAGGGAGGAGACCCAGTACTTC
-	TRBV5-4	-	TRBJ1-2	CASSLPEGLGVYGYTF	TGTGCCAGCAGCTTGCCAGAGGGTCTCGGAGTTTATGGCTACACCTTC
-	TRBV5-4	TRBD2	TRBJ2-5	CASSLLGGGYQETQYF	TGTGCCAGCAGCTTGCTCGGCGGGGGATACCAAGAGACCCAGTACTTC
-	TRBV13	TRBD2	TRBJ2-1	CASSLAGGYNEQFF	TGTGCCAGCAGCTTAGCGGGAGGTTACAATGAGCAGTTCTTC
-	TRBV6-1	-	TRBJ2-7	CASSESYSLYEQYF	TGTGCCAGCAGTGAATCGTACAGTCTCTACGAGCAGTACTTC
-	TRBV10-3	TRBD2	TRBJ2-7	CATRKTGTSATYEQYF	TGTGCCACCCGGAAAACAGGGACTAGCGCAACCTACGAGCAGTACTTC
-	TRBV6-1	TRBD1	TRBJ2-1	CASSSGTGDSNEQFF	TGTGCCAGCAGTTCCGGGACAGGGGATTCCAATGAGCAGTTCTTC
-	TRBV28	-	TRBJ2-1	CASSSNRDSHQDEQFF	TGTGCCAGCAGTTCAAACCGGGACTCCCACCAGGATGAGCAGTTCTTC
-	TRBV27	-	TRBJ2-7	CASSLESRAGMSYEQYF	TGTGCCAGCAGTTTAGAGAGTAGGGCGGGAATGTCCTACGAGCAGTACTTC
-	TRBV18	-	TRBJ1-2	CASSQDKAYGYTF	TGTGCCAGCTCGCAGGACAAAGCCTATGGCTACACCTTC
-	TRBV6-1	-	TRBJ1-1	CASSPGQTNTEAFF	TGTGCCAGCAGTCCCGGACAGACGAACACTGAAGCTTTCTTT
once	TRBV15	TRBD1	TRBJ2-1	CATSRGDSDSYNEQFF	TGTGCCACCAGCAGGGGGGACAGCGACTCCTACAATGAGCAGTTCTTC
-	TRBV6-1	-	TRBJ1-1	CASRVGSGLNTEAFF	TGTGCCAGCAGAGTGGGATCAGGGCTGAACACTGAAGCTTTCTTT
-	TRBV7-8	TRBD1	TRBJ1-4	CASSTGTGAEKLFF	TGTGCCAGCAGTACCGGGACAGGGGCCGAAAAACTGTTTTTT
-	TRBV5-1	TRBD2	TRBJ2-2	CASSQRLAAGELFF	TGCGCCAGCAGCCAAAGACTAGCGGCCGGGGAGCTGTTTTTT
-	TRBV19	-	TRBJ1-1	CARRKDTEAFF	TGTGCCAGGCGTAAAGACACTGAAGCTTTCTTT
-	TRBV7-6	-	TRBJ2-7	CASSLIGSQYDEQYF	TGTGCCAGCAGCTTAATCGGGTCCCAATACGACGAGCAGTACTTC
-	TRBV27	TRBD1	TRBJ1-5	CASSSQGSSQPQHF	TGTGCCAGCAGTTCACAGGGGTCGAGTCAGCCCCAGCATTTT
-	TRBV19	TRBD2	TRBJ2-1	CASQRGSYNEQFF	TGTGCCAGCCAGCGGGGCTCCTACAATGAGCAGTTCTTC
once	TRBV5-7	-	TRBJ2-7	CASSFSGICTYEQYF	TGTGCCAGCAGCTTCTCCGGGATCTGCACCTACGAGCAGTACTTC
few	TRBV19	TRBD1	TRBJ1-2	CASSVGQGPLYTF	TGTGCCAGTAGTGTGGGACAGGGACCCCTTTACACCTTC
-	TRBV5-4	-	TRBJ2-7	CASSLAGGDEQYF	TGTGCCAGCAGCTTGGCGGGTGGCGACGAGCAGTACTTC
few	TRBV2	-	TRBJ2-5	CASRPGGSPETQYF	TGTGCCAGCAGGCCAGGGGGGAGCCCAGAGACCCAGTACTTC
-	TRBV5-6	-	TRBJ1-3	CASSLTAGGNTIYF	TGTGCCAGCAGCTTGACGGCGGGGGGAAACACCATATATTTT
-	TRBV11-3	TRBD2	TRBJ2-1	CASRTSGRNEQFF	TGTGCCAGCAGAACTAGCGGGAGGAATGAGCAGTTCTTC
-	TRBV19	TRBD1	TRBJ2-6	CASTRQGGHNVLTF	TGTGCCAGTACAAGACAGGGGGGACATAACGTCCTGACTTTC
-	TRBV4-2	TRBD2	TRBJ2-4	CASSPIGTSGGDGTKNIQYF	TGTGCCAGCAGCCCGATCGGGACTAGCGGAGGAGATGGGACCAAAAACATTCAGTACTTC
-	TRBV27	-	TRBJ1-2	CASSLWSRTRFGYTF	TGTGCCAGCAGTTTATGGTCCCGGACAAGGTTCGGCTACACCTTC
once	TRBV6-5	-	TRBJ2-1	CASSQGYPYNEQFF	TGTGCCAGCAGCCAGGGGTACCCCTACAATGAGCAGTTCTTC
-	TRBV7-2	TRBD2	TRBJ2-1	CASRLGLAGSYNEQFF	TGTGCCAGCAGGTTGGGACTAGCGGGTTCTTACAATGAGCAGTTCTTC
-	TRBV6-5	TRBD2	TRBJ2-1	CASSYGLAGGYEQFF	TGTGCCAGCAGTTACGGGCTAGCGGGAGGGTATGAGCAGTTCTTC
-	TRBV2	-	TRBJ2-5	CASFRGDGYQETQYF	TGTGCCAGCTTCAGGGGGGACGGGTACCAAGAGACCCAGTACTTC
-	TRBV7-9	TRBD2	TRBJ2-1	CASSVSGRVYNEQFF	TGTGCCAGCAGCGTAAGCGGGAGGGTTTACAATGAGCAGTTCTTC
-	TRBV6-1	TRBD2	TRBJ2-3	CASIEGGLDTQYF	TGTGCCAGCATTGAGGGAGGGCTGGATACGCAGTATTTT
-	TRBV5-4	-	TRBJ1-1	CASSLGRETEAFF	TGTGCCAGCAGCTTAGGCCGGGAGACTGAAGCTTTCTTT
-	TRBV9	TRBD1	TRBJ2-7	CASSPEGGQVTYEQYF	TGTGCCAGCAGCCCCGAGGGGGGACAGGTGACCTACGAGCAGTACTTC
-	TRBV9	TRBD2	TRBJ2-3	CASSGTSSPDTQYF	TGTGCCAGTTCCGGGACTAGTTCTCCAGATACGCAGTATTTT
-	TRBV2	-	TRBJ1-5	CASTPGNQPQHF	TGTGCCAGCACCCCAGGAAATCAGCCCCAGCATTTT
-	TRBV13	-	TRBJ2-1	CASSLGLRNEQFF	TGTGCCAGCAGCTTAGGGCTGCGCAATGAGCAGTTCTTC